The rows below give T cell receptor beta chains drawn from one sample of a study of T cells in localized non-small cell lung cancer. Some clones are missing from TCRdb's copy, which holds only in-frame ones; the method was immunoSEQ multiplex PCR. The sample contains approximately 150,000 clones, about 90% of which appear only once. The starting material was peripheral blood, obtained before any cancer treatment. These TCRs come from a female donor aged 60 or older with stage I lung adenocarcinoma. CDR3s include the opening cysteine and the closing phenylalanine or tryptophan. Each record gives: D gene, J gene, V gene, clone size, CDR3 protein, CDR3 DNA. The D gene is left open where the match is weak. A row's size may be missing; if present it is once, few, many or a size class.

>NA|TRBJ2-7|TRBV30|NA
CASRGESYEQYF
TGTGCCAGCAGGGGGGAATCCTACGAGCAGTACTTC
>TRBD2|TRBJ2-3|TRBV10-1|NA
CASSDLAGDTDTQYF
TGCGCCAGCAGTGATTTGGCGGGAGACACAGATACGCAGTATTTT
>TRBD2|TRBJ2-2|TRBV4-1|NA
CASSQFSLASGIGELFF
TGCGCCAGCAGCCAATTTTCCCTTGCTAGCGGGATAGGGGAGCTGTTTTTT
>NA|TRBJ2-1|TRBV19|NA
CASSIPAGGNEQFF
TGTGCCAGTAGTATCCCAGCAGGGGGGAATGAGCAGTTCTTC
>NA|TRBJ1-2|TRBV10-3|NA
CASSDLEPYGYTF
TGTGCCAGCAGTGACTTGGAACCCTATGGCTACACCTTC
>TRBD2|TRBJ2-3|TRBV5-5|once
CASSLLLAGADTQYF
TGTGCCAGCAGCTTGCTCCTAGCGGGAGCAGATACGCAGTATTTT
>TRBD1|TRBJ2-3|TRBV27|NA
CASSLGTGLTDTQYF
TGTGCCAGCAGTTTAGGGACAGGACTCACAGATACGCAGTATTTT
>TRBD1|TRBJ2-1|TRBV11-3|NA
CASSQQGRGFNEQFF
TGTGCCAGCAGCCAACAGGGGAGAGGCTTCAATGAGCAGTTCTTC
>TRBD1|TRBJ2-7|TRBV14|NA
CASSPYRDRVYEQYF
TGTGCCAGCAGCCCGTACCGGGACAGGGTCTACGAGCAGTACTTC
>NA|TRBJ2-5|TRBV5-6|once
CASSPLQRQETQYF
TGTGCCAGCAGCCCCCTACAGAGACAAGAGACCCAGTACTTC
>TRBD2|TRBJ2-1|TRBV19|NA
CASSIGLAGNDEQFF
TGTGCCAGTAGTATTGGCCTAGCGGGAAACGATGAGCAGTTCTTC
>NA|TRBJ2-2|TRBV4-1|NA
CASSQKTTGGVGNTGELFF
TGCGCCAGCAGCCAAAAGACGACTGGGGGAGTCGGCAACACCGGGGAGCTGTTTTTT
>NA|TRBJ1-1|TRBV28|NA
CASTSGNTEAFF
TGTGCCAGCACGTCAGGGAACACTGAAGCTTTCTTT
>NA|TRBJ2-3|TRBV10-1|once
CASSEWRDTQYF
TGCGCCAGCAGTGAATGGAGAGATACGCAGTATTTT
>NA|TRBJ2-7|TRBV7-2|NA
CASSLVPAYEQYF
TGTGCCAGCAGCTTAGTTCCAGCCTACGAGCAGTACTTC
>NA|TRBJ2-1|TRBV7-9|NA
CASSFRGSYNEQFF
TGTGCCAGCAGCTTTAGAGGCTCCTACAATGAGCAGTTCTTC
>TRBD2|TRBJ2-7|TRBV6-5|NA
CASSRGLAIEQYF
TGTGCCAGCAGTCGCGGACTAGCGATCGAGCAGTACTTC
>NA|TRBJ2-7|TRBV11-3|NA
CASSFGTSYEQYF
TGTGCCAGCAGCTTCGGGACCAGCTACGAGCAGTACTTC
>TRBD2|TRBJ2-5|TRBV28|NA
CASSSQWEGNETQYF
TGTGCCAGCAGTTCTCAATGGGAGGGCAACGAGACCCAGTACTTC
>NA|TRBJ2-7|TRBV18|NA
CASSPNGEQYF
TGTGCCAGCTCACCTAACGGCGAGCAGTACTTC
>NA|TRBJ2-7|TRBV9|NA
CASSFQLGSSYEQYF
TGTGCCAGCAGCTTCCAGCTTGGTAGCTCCTACGAGCAGTACTTC
>TRBD1|TRBJ2-7|TRBV5-1|NA
CASSPGTGGNLVGEQYF
TGCGCCAGCAGCCCCGGGACAGGGGGCAACCTGGTGGGCGAGCAGTACTTC
>NA|TRBJ2-7|TRBV19|NA
CASSSPDYEQYF
TGTGCCAGTAGTTCCCCGGACTACGAGCAGTACTTC
>TRBD1|TRBJ1-4|TRBV19|NA
CASSLQGFSTNEKLFF
TGTGCCAGTAGCCTACAGGGGTTTTCAACTAATGAAAAACTGTTTTTT
>TRBD1|TRBJ2-5|TRBV4-2|NA
CASSQRGQGETQYF
TGTGCCAGCAGCCAGAGGGGACAGGGAGAGACCCAGTACTTC
>TRBD1|TRBJ1-2|TRBV7-9|NA
CASPKEQGAQGYTF
TGTGCCAGCCCGAAAGAACAGGGGGCGCAGGGCTACACCTTC
>TRBD1|TRBJ2-3|TRBV5-6|NA
CASSPTKRTGSWTQYF
TGTGCCAGCAGCCCGACGAAGAGGACAGGGAGTTGGACGCAGTATTTT
>TRBD1|TRBJ1-2|TRBV28|NA
CASSRLDRDHGYTF
TGTGCCAGCAGCCGATTGGACAGGGACCATGGCTACACCTTC
>NA|TRBJ2-4|TRBV7-9|NA
CASSRENIQYF
TGTGCCAGCAGCCGTGAAAACATTCAGTACTTC
>NA|TRBJ1-1|TRBV10-2|NA
CASTQGRYTEAFF
TGCGCCAGCACGCAAGGCCGCTACACTGAAGCTTTCTTT
>NA|TRBJ2-1|TRBV2|NA
CASSEARDVGEQFF
TGTGCCAGCAGTGAGGCTCGGGATGTCGGTGAGCAGTTCTTC
>TRBD1|TRBJ1-2|TRBV28|NA
CASRPGTGGWGGYTF
TGTGCCAGTCGTCCCGGGACAGGGGGCTGGGGAGGCTACACCTTC
>NA|TRBJ1-1|TRBV5-1|NA
CASSTTRGVTEAFF
TGCGCCAGCAGCACCACAAGGGGAGTAACTGAAGCTTTCTTT
>NA|TRBJ1-3|TRBV6-5|NA
CASSSGTPGNTIYF
TGTGCCAGCAGTTCCGGGACGCCTGGAAACACCATATATTTT
>NA|TRBJ2-7|TRBV18|once
CASAGALKGEQYF
TGTGCCAGCGCCGGGGCCCTCAAAGGGGAGCAGTACTTC
>NA|TRBJ1-2|TRBV5-8|NA
CASSLRGPRGGYTF
TGTGCCAGCAGCTTGAGAGGGCCACGGGGTGGCTACACCTTC
>TRBD1|TRBJ2-6|TRBV10-3|NA
CAISKQGASGANVLTF
TGTGCCATCAGCAAACAGGGGGCCTCTGGGGCCAACGTCCTGACTTTC
>NA|TRBJ1-1|TRBV10-3|NA
CAINNRDTFNTEAFF
TGTGCCATCAATAACCGGGACACTTTTAACACTGAAGCTTTCTTT
>NA|TRBJ1-3|TRBV7-3|NA
CASSQKAGNTIYF
TGTGCCAGCAGCCAAAAGGCAGGAAACACCATATATTTT
>TRBD1|TRBJ1-4|TRBV27|NA
CASRSTGATNEKLFF
TGTGCCAGCAGATCGACAGGGGCAACTAATGAAAAACTGTTTTTT
>NA|TRBJ2-5|TRBV5-1|NA
CASSPSIRETQYF
TGCGCCAGCAGCCCCTCCATCCGGGAGACCCAGTACTTC
>NA|TRBJ2-1|TRBV11-2|NA
CASSLRVKGGDEQFF
TGTGCCAGCAGCTTACGGGTTAAAGGGGGGGATGAGCAGTTCTTC
>TRBD1|TRBJ2-7|TRBV9|NA
CASSVGGTGYEQYF
TGTGCCAGCAGCGTAGGAGGGACAGGCTACGAGCAGTACTTC
>NA|TRBJ2-5|TRBV6-4|NA
CASSPAVEQETQYF
TGTGCCAGCAGCCCCGCCGTCGAACAAGAGACCCAGTACTTC
>TRBD2|TRBJ2-7|TRBV6-5|NA
CASSSTGLVGAYEQYF
TGTGCCAGCAGTTCCACGGGACTAGTCGGGGCCTACGAGCAGTACTTC
>NA|TRBJ2-1|TRBV21-1|few
CASSKDRWRELEFF
TGTGCCAGCAGCAAAGACAGATGGCGGGAGTTGGAGTTCTTC
>NA|TRBJ1-3|TRBV7-9|NA
CASSPGSGNTIYF
TGTGCCAGCAGCCCGGGCTCTGGAAACACCATATATTTT
>NA|TRBJ2-1|TRBV11-3|NA
CASSLDLQGEGNEQFF
TGTGCCAGCAGCTTAGATCTACAGGGGGAGGGCAATGAGCAGTTCTTC
>TRBD1|TRBJ2-1|TRBV7-3|NA
CASSLRGTGISNEQFF
TGTGCCAGCAGCTTAAGAGGGACAGGGATTTCCAATGAGCAGTTCTTC
>NA|TRBJ2-5|TRBV5-4|NA
CASSFPQETQYF
TGTGCCAGCAGCTTCCCTCAAGAGACCCAGTACTTC
>TRBD2|TRBJ2-5|TRBV6-1|NA
CASSRTSFLETQYF
TGTGCCAGCAGTAGGACTAGCTTCTTGGAGACCCAGTACTTC
>TRBD2|TRBJ2-1|TRBV6-1|many
CASSATSPTTYNEQFF
TGTGCCAGCAGTGCGACTAGCCCCACAACCTACAATGAGCAGTTCTTC
>TRBD2|TRBJ2-7|TRBV18|NA
CASSLASGLATSYEQYF
TGTGCCAGCTCACTAGCTTCTGGACTAGCGACCTCCTACGAGCAGTACTTC
>NA|TRBJ2-7|TRBV7-6|few
CASSVTVLSYEQYF
TGTGCCAGCAGCGTGACAGTGCTATCCTACGAGCAGTACTTC
>NA|TRBJ2-7|TRBV5-1|NA
CASSLPQLDDEQYF
TGCGCCAGCAGCTTGCCCCAATTGGATGACGAGCAGTACTTC